This T cell receptor beta chain was recovered during a study of shared clonotypes between healthy human individuals. Study results and caveats: Rarefaction showed sorted-subset sequencing was incomplete despite large depth.

J was trimmed by 0 bases and V by 5 bases; bases with no gene match: 6. This CDR3 spans 16 amino acids. In germline, CDR1 is SGHVS, CDR2 FQNEAQ. TCRdb's copy holds only in-frame clones and misses some; the assay was immunoSEQ multiplex PCR. This table holds roughly 640,000 clones, around two thirds found once. A remark on this clone: Antigen unknown.

Adults of Caucasian background living in Nashville, Tennessee made up all donors. The sequence derives from a woman aged 25 to 39 in good health. The chain couples TRBV7-8 to TRBJ2-2; TRBD1 aligns across 7 bases. Sample: memory CD4+ T cells sorted from blood. Subset: CD45RA-negative fraction. In DNA, the CDR3 is TGTGCCAGCAGCCGAAGGGGACAGACGAACACCGGGGAGCTGTTTTTT. This translates into CASSRRGQTNTGELFF.